The clone carrying this TCR beta chain has ten or more counts. What it recognizes is unknown. Using its own MiXCR run on the 5' RACE reads, TCRdb lists one record per CDR3 protein. The table records 210,000 or so distinct CDR3 sequences, 7.5% of them present only once. The data originate from a study of identical twins. Overall study findings and caveats: Cross-sectional statistics underpinned the conclusions; the same donors were not followed. Monozygotic twin pairs showed more out-of-frame TCR alpha sharing than models estimated. Twins shared beta out-of-frame sequences in excess, but this excess was weaker.

CDR1 and CDR2 (germline): MGHRA, YSYEKL. Trimming at V came to 1 base and at J to 7 bases, leaving 5 bases not matched to a gene. CDR3 length: 17 residues. These records were also assigned to another study, of yellow fever vaccine responses in identical twins.

J is TRBJ2-1 and V is TRBV4-1; 15 bases align to TRBD2. Sequenced material: memory (CD45RO+) T cells sorted from blood. This receptor was taken from a woman aged 18-35 years in good health. The CDR3 DNA reads TGCGCCAGCAGCCAAGCTGGACTAGCGGGAGGGCTGAATGAGCAGTTCTTC. Its protein is CASSQAGLAGGLNEQFF.